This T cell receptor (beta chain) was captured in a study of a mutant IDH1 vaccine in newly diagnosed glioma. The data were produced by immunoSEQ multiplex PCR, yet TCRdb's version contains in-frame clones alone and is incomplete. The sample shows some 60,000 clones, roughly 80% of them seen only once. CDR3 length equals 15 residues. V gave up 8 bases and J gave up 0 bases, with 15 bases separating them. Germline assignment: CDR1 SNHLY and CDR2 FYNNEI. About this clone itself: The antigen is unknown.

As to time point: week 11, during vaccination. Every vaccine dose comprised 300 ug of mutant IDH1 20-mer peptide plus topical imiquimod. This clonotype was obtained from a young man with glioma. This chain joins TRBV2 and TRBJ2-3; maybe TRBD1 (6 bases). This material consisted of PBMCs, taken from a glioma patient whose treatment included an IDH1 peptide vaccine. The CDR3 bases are TGTGCCAGCGCTAATGGACAGTTAAGCACAGATACGCAGTATTTT. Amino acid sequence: CASANGQLSTDTQYF.